This T cell receptor (beta chain) was retrieved from a study of OX40 agonist ivuxolimab in advanced cancers. Study summary: An agonistic human IgG2 monoclonal antibody against OX40 (CD134) was given.

This clone was counted a single time. What it binds is unknown. Samples were taken at baseline and on day 1 of cycles 4 and 7. Notes on the study in general: The mean number of expanded clones was higher in CD8+ T cells than in CD4+.

The CDR3 runs to 14 residues. Germline loops: CDR1 SEHNR, CDR2 FQNEAQ (reference sequence). The V end lost 1 base, the J end lost 5 bases, and 11 bases lay between the germline ends. Measured with immunoSEQ multiplex PCR; TCRdb has only the in-frame clones, and not every one. The sample contains around 70,000 clones, 83% of which appear only once. Sequencing was performed on CD4+ or CD8+ T cells sorted from blood, taken in a trial of the OX40 agonist ivuxolimab. The source is an adult with an advanced solid tumor such as melanoma, head and neck, liver or kidney cancer. This chain joins TRBV7-9 and TRBJ1-1, with TRBD1 as a possible D gene (6 bases). The CDR3 region is CASSLVGGQTEAFF. The DNA of the CDR3 is TGTGCCAGCAGCTTAGTCGGGGGGCAGACTGAAGCTTTCTTT.